What follows are 20 T cell receptor beta chains derived from one specimen sequenced in a study of blood T cell repertoires in COVID-19. The data were produced by immunoSEQ multiplex PCR, yet TCRdb's version contains in-frame clones alone and is incomplete. The sample shows 330,000 or so clones, around nine tenths of them seen only once. Material for sequencing was PBMCs or T cells enriched from blood (not recorded which). These receptors came from a woman aged 30 to 39 who had been exposed to COVID-19.

This chain connects TRBV5-4 to TRBJ2-7, with no clear D. The CDR3 is 13 residues long. V was pared by 5 bases and J by 2 bases, with 11 bases between. Germline values: CDR1 SGHNT, CDR2 YYREEE (reference sequence). The CDR3 sequence: CASSREYAYEQYF. In DNA form, the CDR3 reads TGTGCCAGCAGTCGCGAATACGCCTACGAGCAGTACTTC.

The chain employs TRBV11-2 and TRBJ2-2; 14 bases fit TRBD2. Trimming at V came to 4 bases and at J to 5 bases, leaving 6 bases not matched to a gene. The germline gives CDR1 SGHAT, CDR2 FQNNGV. This CDR3 region has 17 residues. In nucleotides, the CDR3 is TGTGCCAGCAGCTCCCGGACTAGCGGGAGGAAAACCGGGGAGCTGTTTTTT. Translating gives CASSSRTSGRKTGELFF. The whole variable domain, remainder taken from reference TRBV11-2 and TRBJ2-2, is EAGVAQSPRYKIIEKRQSVAFWCNPISGHATLYWYQQILGQGPKLLIQFQNNGVVDDSQLPKDRFSAERLKGVDSTLKIQPAKLEDSAVYLCASSSRTSGRKTGELFFGEGSRLTVL.

This chain uses TRBV11-3 with TRBJ2-3, with TRBD2 matching 7 bases. V gave up 5 bases and J gave up 12 bases; unmatched junction bases: 11. CDR1 is SGHNT, CDR2 YENEEA, per germline. The CDR3 is made up of 13 amino acids. DNA for the CDR3: TGTGCCAGCAGCATGCCACCTAGCGGAGGCCAGTATTTT. Residues: CASSMPPSGGQYF.

V gene TRBV28 combines with J gene TRBJ1-2; unclear D gene. Trimming took off 4 bases at V and 4 bases at J, with 22 bases between the two ends. CDR3 size: 17 residues. Per the germline V gene, CDR1 is MDHEN and CDR2 is SYDVKM. The CDR3 sequence: CASSSLVLGGLLYGYTF. The DNA of the CDR3 is TGTGCCAGCAGTTCCTTAGTCCTAGGAGGTTTGCTCTATGGCTACACCTTC.

As regards this clone: A junction boundary mismatches the germline segment, possibly from a read error. The chain joins TRBV9 to TRBJ2-7, with 7 bases identical to TRBD2. Germline V gene sequence: CDR1 SGDLS, CDR2 YYNGEE. This CDR3 has 16 amino acids. The CDR3, as DNA: TGTGCCAGCAGCGTTACAAATGGGGACTACTCCTCCGAGCAGTACTTC. It is translated as CASSVTNGDYSSEQYF.

V is TRBV2 and J is TRBJ2-2, with D possibly being TRBD2 (5 bases). Germline CDR1 SNHLY, CDR2 FYNNEI. V was trimmed by 2 bases and J by 5 bases, leaving 15 bases between them. CDR3 length: 16 amino acids. Here the CDR3 reads CASSEPPGFGTGELFF. The CDR3, as DNA: TGTGCCAGCAGTGAACCTCCGGGATTTGGGACCGGGGAGCTGTTTTTT.

This chain joins TRBV4-2 and TRBJ1-6, with 8 bases identical to TRBD1. Germline V gives CDR1 LGHNA, CDR2 YNFKEQ. Trimming removed 8 bases from V and 5 bases from J; junction bases left unmatched: 11. The CDR3 is made up of 16 amino acids. This CDR3 is CASGPIGQGNNSPLHF. CDR3 nucleotides: TGTGCCAGCGGCCCAATTGGACAGGGAAATAATTCACCCCTCCACTTT.

Only one count was recorded for this clone. The chain combines TRBV5-1 with TRBJ2-7; 11 bases align to TRBD2. The CDR3 sequence is 13 residues long. Looked up from germline, CDR1 is SGHRS and CDR2 is YFSETQ. V gave up 5 bases and J gave up 5 bases; unmatched junction bases: 3. The CDR3 nucleotides are TGCGCCAGCAGAGCGGGACTAGCGGACGAGCAGTACTTC. The encoded protein is CASRAGLADEQYF. The complete variable domain, with remaining parts taken from reference TRBV5-1 and TRBJ2-7, reads KAGVTQTPRYLIKTRGQQVTLSCSPISGHRSVSWYQQTPGQGLQFLFEYFSETQRNKGNFPGRFSGRQFSNSRSEMNVSTLELGDSALYLCASRAGLADEQYFGPGTRLTVT.

The rearrangement uses TRBV28 and TRBJ1-5; possibly TRBD1 for D (5 bases). The CDR3 consists of 15 residues. Trimming took off 1 base at V and 1 base at J, with 8 bases between the two ends. From germline, CDR1 is MDHEN and CDR2 SYDVKM. Written as DNA, the CDR3 is TGTGCCAGCAGTTTATACGGGGGGAGCAATCAGCCCCAGCATTTT. It encodes CASSLYGGSNQPQHF.

The rearrangement uses TRBV7-8 and TRBJ1-5; D call uncertain. The CDR3 runs to 13 residues. V gave up 1 base and J gave up 6 bases, with 7 bases separating them. Germline CDR1 reads SGHVS; CDR2 reads FQNEAQ. As DNA, the CDR3 is TGTGCCAGCAGCTTAGATCCCTTTCAGCCCCAGCATTTT. This sequence encodes CASSLDPFQPQHF. Combining the CDR3 with reference TRBV7-8 and TRBJ1-5 gives the whole variable domain GAGVSQSPRYKVAKRGQDVALRCDPISGHVSLFWYQQALGQGPEFLTYFQNEAQLDKSGLPSDRFFAERPEGSVSTLKIQRTQQEDSAVYLCASSLDPFQPQHFGDGTRLSIL.

This sequence joins TRBV28 and TRBJ1-4; maybe TRBD1 (6 bases). The length of the CDR3 is 14 residues. Trimming shortened V by 1 base and J by 8 bases, and 11 bases separated the two germline ends. Germline V CDR1 and CDR2: MDHEN, SYDVKM. The DNA of the CDR3 is TGTGCCAGCAGTTTATTGGGGGCGCGAGAAAAACTGTTTTTT. The encoded protein is CASSLLGAREKLFF.

This chain joins TRBV19 and TRBJ2-2; 8 bases line up with TRBD1. The CDR3 extends over 15 amino acids. V was clipped by 3 bases and J by 2 bases; unmatched bases: 2. Germline V gene data show CDR1 as LNHDA and CDR2 as SQIVND (reference sequence). DNA for the CDR3: TGTGCCAGTAGTATCGGGACAGGTAACACCGGGGAGCTGTTTTTT. As protein: CASSIGTGNTGELFF.

This chain connects TRBV7-3 to TRBJ1-1; D perhaps matches TRBD1 (5 bases). V was clipped by 2 bases and J by 8 bases, with 15 bases between them. Germline V gene sequence: CDR1 SGHTA, CDR2 FQGTGA. This CDR3 is built from 14 residues. CDR3 sequence reads: CASSLWGSTEEAFF. The DNA for the CDR3 is TGTGCCAGCAGCTTATGGGGCAGTACAGAAGAAGCTTTCTTT.

The J gene is TRBJ1-1, the V gene TRBV7-9; weak D call: TRBD1 (5 bases). This CDR3 is built from 15 residues. With 5 bases removed from V and 3 bases from J, the gap between germline ends came to 16 bases. Germline CDR1 SEHNR, CDR2 FQNEAQ (reference sequence). This CDR3 reads CASSPGAGFDTEAFF. The CDR3 bases are TGTGCCAGCAGCCCAGGAGCAGGGTTCGACACTGAAGCTTTCTTT.

The CDR3 sequence is CASSLQQAAYEQYF. In DNA form, the CDR3 reads TGTGCCAGCAGCCTCCAGCAAGCGGCCTACGAGCAGTACTTC. The V and J genes are TRBV6-2 or TRBV6-3 and TRBJ2-7; D is perhaps TRBD2 (5 bases). V was clipped by 6 bases and J by 2 bases, with 14 bases between them. The CDR3 length is 14 residues. The V gene's germline CDR1 is MNHEY and CDR2 SVGEGT.

The CDR3 nucleotides read TGTGCCAGCACCAAAGGGGGGGATGCAGATACGCAGTATTTT. It codes for CASTKGGDADTQYF. This chain links TRBV3-1 (or the pseudogene TRBV3-2) with TRBJ2-3; TRBD2 might be the D (7 bases). V was pared by 7 bases and J by 4 bases, with 15 bases between. The CDR3 length is 14 residues. Germline CDR1 LGHDT, CDR2 YNNKEL (reference sequence).

The chain employs TRBV28 and TRBJ1-3, with TRBD1 matching over 12 bases. V lost 4 bases, J lost 4 bases, and 8 bases stayed unmatched. The CDR3 extends over 17 amino acids. In germline, CDR1 is MDHEN, CDR2 SYDVKM. The CDR3 here is CASSSGTGGERGNTIYF. CDR3 sequence (DNA): TGTGCCAGCAGTTCCGGGACAGGGGGCGAACGGGGAAACACCATATATTTT.

V usage is TRBV7-3 and J usage is TRBJ1-1; 8 positions match TRBD1. The germline gives CDR1 SGHTA, CDR2 FQGTGA. The CDR3 totals 16 residues. Trimming cost V 4 bases and J 1 base; bases outside gene matches: 8. The CDR3 reads CASSSSTGGENTEAFF. The DNA of the CDR3 is TGTGCCAGCAGCTCGAGTACAGGGGGAGAGAACACTGAAGCTTTCTTT.

This clone came up a few times. This chain joins TRBV27 and TRBJ1-5, with D maybe TRBD1 (6 bases). CDR3 size: 16 residues. With 5 bases removed from V and 3 bases from J, the gap between germline ends came to 17 bases. Germline assignment: CDR1 MNHEY and CDR2 SMNVEV (reference sequence). The CDR3 DNA reads as TGTGCCAGCAGTAGGGGGGGCGGCCTCCTCAATCAGCCCCAGCATTTT. It yields the protein CASSRGGGLLNQPQHF.

The chain is built from TRBV27 and TRBJ1-1; no clear D. Germline CDR1 is MNHEY and CDR2 is SMNVEV (reference sequence). This CDR3 has 16 amino acids. V was trimmed by 2 bases and J by 1 base, leaving 14 bases between them. The DNA for the CDR3 is TGTGCCAGCAGTTTAAGTATGACACACACGAACACTGAAGCTTTCTTT. Amino acid sequence: CASSLSMTHTNTEAFF.